Described below is a single T cell receptor (beta chain) sequence and its context. Its antigen remains unidentified. RNA transcripts gave rise to amplified TCR beta CDR3 regions. The primer set for the first-round RT-PCR of the TCR CDR3 was HTBI. One entry per CDR3 protein results from TCRdb running MiXCR on the multiplex PCR reads. Of around 660,000 distinct CDR3 sequences in the sample, just under 45% were seen once. This sample stems from a study of T cells in Graves' hyperthyroidism and ophthalmopathy. Study-wide points: Blood also carried most thyroid clonotypes expanded above 0.001. Model-based prediction identified ophthalmopathy a median roughly six months prior to its onset. Ophthalmopathy and stable hyperthyroidism were told apart by a 13 V-J model.

CDR3 length: 16 amino acids. CDR1 is KGHDR and CDR2 is SFDVKD in the germline V gene. Unmatched junction bases numbered 10, after V lost 11 bases and J lost 4 bases. Uncontrolled infections, other autoimmune diseases, pregnancy or lactation led to exclusion of patients. What was sequenced was peripheral blood or thyroid tissue (not recorded which). This clonotype was obtained from an adult man with Graves' disease, either hyperthyroidism or ophthalmopathy (not recorded which). The V and J genes are TRBV24-1 and TRBJ2-3; 14 nucleotides match TRBD2. In nucleotides, the CDR3 is TGTGCCAGCAGCCTAAGACTAGCGGGAGGGGCAGATACGCAGTATTTT. Its translation: CASSLRLAGGADTQYF.